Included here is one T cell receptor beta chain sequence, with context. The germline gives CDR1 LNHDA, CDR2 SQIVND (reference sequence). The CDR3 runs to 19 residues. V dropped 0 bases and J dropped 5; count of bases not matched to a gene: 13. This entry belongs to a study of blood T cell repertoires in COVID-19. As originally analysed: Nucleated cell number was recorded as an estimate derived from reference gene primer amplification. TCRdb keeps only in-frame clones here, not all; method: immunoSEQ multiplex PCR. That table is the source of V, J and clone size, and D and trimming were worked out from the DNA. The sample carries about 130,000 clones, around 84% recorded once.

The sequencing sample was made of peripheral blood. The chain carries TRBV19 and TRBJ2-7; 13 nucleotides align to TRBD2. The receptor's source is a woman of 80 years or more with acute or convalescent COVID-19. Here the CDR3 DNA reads TGTGCCAGTAGTATAGATGGACTAGCGGGAGATCGGCCCCCGAACGAGCAGTACTTC. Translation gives CASSIDGLAGDRPPNEQYF.